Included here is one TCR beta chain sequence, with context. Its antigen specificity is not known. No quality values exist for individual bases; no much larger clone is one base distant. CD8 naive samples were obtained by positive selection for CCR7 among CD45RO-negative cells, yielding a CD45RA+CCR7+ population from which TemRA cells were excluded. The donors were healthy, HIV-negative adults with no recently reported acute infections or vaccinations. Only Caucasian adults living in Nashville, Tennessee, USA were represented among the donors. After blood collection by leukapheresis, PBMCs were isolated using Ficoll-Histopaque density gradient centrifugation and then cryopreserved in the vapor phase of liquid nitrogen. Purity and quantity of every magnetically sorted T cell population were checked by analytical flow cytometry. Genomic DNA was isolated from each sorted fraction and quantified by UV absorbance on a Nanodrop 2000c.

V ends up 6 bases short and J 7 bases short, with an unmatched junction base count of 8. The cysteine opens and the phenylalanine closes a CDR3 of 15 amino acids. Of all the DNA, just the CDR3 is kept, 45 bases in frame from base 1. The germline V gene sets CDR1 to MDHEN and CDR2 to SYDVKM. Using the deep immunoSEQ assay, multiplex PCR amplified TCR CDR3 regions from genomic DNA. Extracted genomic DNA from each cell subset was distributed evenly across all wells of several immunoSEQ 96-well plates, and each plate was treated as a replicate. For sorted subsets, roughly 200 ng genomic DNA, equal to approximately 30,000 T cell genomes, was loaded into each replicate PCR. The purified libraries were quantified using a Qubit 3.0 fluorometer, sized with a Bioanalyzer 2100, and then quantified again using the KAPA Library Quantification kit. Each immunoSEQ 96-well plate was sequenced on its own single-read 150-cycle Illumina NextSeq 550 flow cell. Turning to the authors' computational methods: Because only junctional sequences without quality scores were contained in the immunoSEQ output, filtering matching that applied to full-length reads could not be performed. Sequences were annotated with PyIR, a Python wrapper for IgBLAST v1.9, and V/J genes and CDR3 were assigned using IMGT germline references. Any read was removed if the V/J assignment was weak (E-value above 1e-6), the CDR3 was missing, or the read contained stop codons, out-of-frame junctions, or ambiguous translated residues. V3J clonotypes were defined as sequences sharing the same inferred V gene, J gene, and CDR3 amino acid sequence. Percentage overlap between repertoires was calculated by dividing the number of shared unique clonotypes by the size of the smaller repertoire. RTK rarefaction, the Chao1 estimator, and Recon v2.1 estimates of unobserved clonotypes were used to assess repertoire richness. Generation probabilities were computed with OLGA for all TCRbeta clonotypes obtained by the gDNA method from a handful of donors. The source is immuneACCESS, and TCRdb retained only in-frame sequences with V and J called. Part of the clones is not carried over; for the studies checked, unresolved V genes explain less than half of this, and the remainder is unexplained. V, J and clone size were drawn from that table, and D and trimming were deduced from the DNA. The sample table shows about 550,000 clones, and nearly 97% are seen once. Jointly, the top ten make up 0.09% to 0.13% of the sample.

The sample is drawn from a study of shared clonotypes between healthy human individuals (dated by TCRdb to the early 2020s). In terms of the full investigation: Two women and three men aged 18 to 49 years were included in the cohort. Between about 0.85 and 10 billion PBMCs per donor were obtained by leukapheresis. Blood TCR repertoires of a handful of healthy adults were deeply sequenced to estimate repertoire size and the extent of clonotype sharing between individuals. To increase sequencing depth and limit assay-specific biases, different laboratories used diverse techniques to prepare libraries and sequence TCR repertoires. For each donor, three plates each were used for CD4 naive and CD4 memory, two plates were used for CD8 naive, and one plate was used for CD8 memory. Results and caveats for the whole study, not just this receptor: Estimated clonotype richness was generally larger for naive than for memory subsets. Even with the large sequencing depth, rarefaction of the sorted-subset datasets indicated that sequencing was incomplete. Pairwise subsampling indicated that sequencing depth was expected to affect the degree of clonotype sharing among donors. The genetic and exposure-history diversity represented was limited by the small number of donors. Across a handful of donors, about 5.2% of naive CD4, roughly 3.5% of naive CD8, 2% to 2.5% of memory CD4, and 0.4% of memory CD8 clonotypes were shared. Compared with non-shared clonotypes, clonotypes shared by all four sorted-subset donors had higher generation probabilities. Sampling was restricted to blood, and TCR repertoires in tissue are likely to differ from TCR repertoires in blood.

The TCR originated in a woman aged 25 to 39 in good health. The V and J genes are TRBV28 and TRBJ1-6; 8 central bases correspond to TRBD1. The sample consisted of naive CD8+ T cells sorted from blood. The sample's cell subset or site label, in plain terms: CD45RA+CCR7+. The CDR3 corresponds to CASSDGQGLNSPLHF. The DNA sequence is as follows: TGTGCCAGCAGCGACGGACAGGGATTAAATTCACCCCTCCACTTT.